These 5 T cell receptor beta chains originate from one sample sequenced in a study of T cell clonotyping in hematopoietic cell transplantation. This table comes from immunoSEQ multiplex PCR, and its TCRdb copy is limited to in-frame clones, with some not included. The table has around 45,000 clones, about four fifths seen once. Time point meaning: recipient sample about 28 days before transplant, after cytoreduction. This specimen was peripheral blood mononuclear cells, taken before stem cell transplant. The receptors derive from a man aged 55 to 69 with myelodysplastic syndrome. Some clones in this sample may be carry-over from other donors' samples.

This chain joins TRBV2 and TRBJ2-5, with TRBD2 as a possible D gene (5 bases). The CDR3 is 13 residues long. Germline values: CDR1 SNHLY, CDR2 FYNNEI. The V and J ends lost 4 bases and 5 bases respectively, with 11 bases between them. The CDR3 here is CASSVRERETQYF. CDR3 sequence (DNA): TGTGCCAGCAGTGTTAGGGAGCGGGAGACCCAGTACTTC.

The gene calls are TRBV19 and TRBJ1-6; 11 positions agree with TRBD1. V shed 6 bases and J 8 bases; nucleotides not matched to a gene: 9. The CDR3 is made up of 16 amino acids. CDR1 is LNHDA and CDR2 is SQIVND in the germline V gene (reference sequence). The CDR3 reads CASSPWGTGGDSPLHF. For the CDR3, the DNA is TGTGCCAGTAGCCCCTGGGGGACAGGGGGTGATTCACCCCTCCACTTT.

The V call is TRBV27, the J call TRBJ1-1; no firm D call. CDR3 size: 13 residues. V lost 3 bases to trimming and J lost 1 base, with 6 bases between them. Germline V lookup: CDR1 MNHEY, CDR2 SMNVEV (reference sequence). The CDR3 here is CASSFYQNTEAFF. The CDR3 DNA follows: TGTGCCAGCAGTTTTTATCAGAACACTGAAGCTTTCTTT.

The chain joins TRBV6-5 to TRBJ1-2; 9 positions agree with TRBD1. The V segment lost 10 bases and the J segment 2 bases; nucleotides outside the gene matches: 8. Germline V lookup: CDR1 MNHEY, CDR2 SVGAGI. This CDR3 has 14 residues. In DNA, the CDR3 is TGTGCCACCTCGAGGGACAGGGTGAACTATGGCTACACCTTC. This encodes CATSRDRVNYGYTF.

The rearrangement joins TRBV11-2 to TRBJ2-3, with a tentative D call TRBD2 (6 bases). Germline values: CDR1 SGHAT, CDR2 FQNNGV. With 1 base removed from V and 2 bases from J, the gap between germline ends came to 10 bases. The CDR3 runs to 15 residues. DNA of the CDR3: TGTGCCAGCAGCTTAGGTGGGGGGTACACAGATACGCAGTATTTT. Translating it yields CASSLGGGYTDTQYF. Complete variable domain (other parts from reference TRBV11-2 and TRBJ2-3): EAGVAQSPRYKIIEKRQSVAFWCNPISGHATLYWYQQILGQGPKLLIQFQNNGVVDDSQLPKDRFSAERLKGVDSTLKIQPAKLEDSAVYLCASSLGGGYTDTQYFGPGTRLTVL.